Here is one T cell receptor beta chain with its context. The antigen remains unidentified. The data derive from a study of beta chain features in type 1 diabetes. Study results and limitations: Cells expressing TCR highly could be over-represented by cDNA sequencing. Moderately but significantly shorter TCRB CDR3s were found in Type 1 diabetes patients in all four CD4+ subsets.

Reverse transcribing all isolated RNA meant expressed TCRB transcripts were sequenced. About 3.6 million reads on average were seen across naive, central memory and regulatory T cell samples. The data were produced by immunoSEQ multiplex PCR, yet TCRdb's version contains in-frame clones alone and is incomplete. The sample has under 300,000 clones, around 7.8% seen once. Losses at the gene ends were 5 bases for V and 6 bases for J; bases not matched to a gene: 5. Germline values: CDR1 MNHNS, CDR2 SASEGT. This CDR3 has 14 residues. The sequenced sample consisted of central memory CD4+ T cells from blood. The rearrangement joins TRBV6-1 to TRBJ2-2, with TRBD1 matching 8 bases. The sequence came from a woman in her late teens or twenties in good health. CDR3 DNA sequence: TGTGCCAGCAGTTGGGACAGGCTCGCCGGGGAGCTGTTTTTT. Amino acid sequence: CASSWDRLAGELFF.